Listed here are 12 T cell receptor beta chains from one sample, sequenced in a study of T cell responses to AZD1222 COVID-19 vaccine. Here immunoSEQ multiplex PCR was the method, and the copy in TCRdb shows in-frame clones only, minus some. Of roughly 120,000 clones in the sample, 70% to 90% were seen once. Sequencing was performed on peripheral blood, taken on day 0 of AZD1222 vaccination. The receptor set was obtained from an adult in good health.

This clone was observed a single time. The rearrangement links TRBV10-3 to TRBJ1-1; tentatively, D is TRBD1 (5 bases). Per the germline V gene, CDR1 is ENHRY and CDR2 is SYGVKD. The CDR3 has 16 residues. The ends were cut back, 4 bases at V and 0 bases at J, with 15 bases in the middle. CDR3 coding DNA: TGTGCCATCAGTGGAGGGGTGGGCAGCTTGAACACTGAAGCTTTCTTT. Its protein product is CAISGGVGSLNTEAFF.

The count of this clone is one. The rearrangement links TRBV12-3 or TRBV12-4 to TRBJ1-3, with D perhaps TRBD1 (5 bases). V was clipped by 2 bases and J by 8 bases, with 10 bases between them. The CDR3 contains 13 residues. Here the CDR3 reads CASSLSAGDTIYF. CDR3 sequence (DNA): TGTGCCAGCAGTTTAAGCGCGGGGGACACCATATATTTT.

The rearrangement joins TRBV14 to TRBJ2-5; TRBD2 matches at 10 bases. The CDR3 runs to 18 residues. The germline CDR1 and CDR2 sequences are SGHDN and FVKESK. The trim removed 2 bases at V and 3 bases at J, leaving 12 bases unmatched. CDR3 loop: CASSQRLGSGGAKETQYF. CDR3 nucleotide sequence: TGTGCCAGCAGCCAACGCCTAGGAAGCGGGGGGGCCAAAGAGACCCAGTACTTC.

The V gene is TRBV6-1, the J gene TRBJ1-2; tentatively, D is TRBD1 (5 bases). Trimming left V 2 bases short and J 6 bases short, with 22 bases between. The V gene's germline CDR1 is MNHNS and CDR2 SASEGT. The CDR3 sequence is 17 residues long. DNA for the CDR3: TGTGCCAGCAGTGAAAAGGACGGATGGGAAGGGGCCCATGGCTACACCTTC. Its translation is CASSEKDGWEGAHGYTF.

The chain has TRBV27 and TRBJ1-5, with 7 bases aligning to TRBD1. The CDR3 spans 18 residues. V was clipped by 4 bases and J by 0 bases; unmatched bases: 12. The V gene's germline CDR1 is MNHEY and CDR2 SMNVEV (reference sequence). CDR3 sequence: CASSSRPDRANSNQPQHF. CDR3 DNA sequence: TGTGCCAGCAGTTCCCGCCCAGACAGGGCTAATAGCAATCAGCCCCAGCATTTT.

CDR3 protein: CASSLQGDQPQHF. The CDR3 DNA follows: TGTGCCAGCAGTTTACAAGGCGATCAGCCCCAGCATTTT. V gene TRBV27 combines with J gene TRBJ1-5, with D uncertain. With 2 bases removed from V and 5 bases from J, the gap between germline ends came to 7 bases. Germline values: CDR1 MNHEY, CDR2 SMNVEV (reference sequence). The CDR3 covers 13 residues.

The chain carries TRBV2 and TRBJ2-7; the D call may be TRBD1 or TRBD2 (5 bases each). This CDR3 comprises 14 residues. In germline, CDR1 is SNHLY, CDR2 FYNNEI. V lost 3 bases, J lost 4 bases, and 13 bases lay in between. The CDR3 loop reads CASSDRGETYEQYF. CDR3 bases: TGTGCCAGCAGTGATCGGGGCGAAACTTACGAGCAGTACTTC. Looking up the rest from reference TRBV2 and TRBJ2-7 gives the full variable domain: EPEVTQTPSHQVTQMGQEVILRCVPISNHLYFYWYRQILGQKVEFLVSFYNNEISEKSEIFDDQFSVERPDGSNFTLKIRSTKLEDSAMYFCASSDRGETYEQYFGPGTRLTVT.

The chain is built from TRBV2 and TRBJ2-1, with 8 bases identical to TRBD2. This CDR3 contains 15 residues. The germline V gene encodes CDR1 SNHLY and CDR2 FYNNEI. V was clipped by 2 bases and J by 4 bases; unmatched bases: 4. This chain's CDR3 is CASSEFTGGYNEQFF. Written as DNA, the CDR3 is TGTGCCAGCAGTGAATTCACGGGGGGGTACAATGAGCAGTTCTTC.

The CDR3 coding sequence is TGTGCCAGCAGCTTACAGAATTCACCCCTCCACTTT. It is translated as CASSLQNSPLHF. This chain uses TRBV2 with TRBJ1-6; D ambiguous. Trimming took 6 bases from V and 7 from J, leaving 7 bases between them. The germline V gene has CDR1 SNHLY and CDR2 FYNNEI. CDR3 length: 12 residues.

About this clone itself: The junction shows a germline mismatch at one end, possibly a read error. The gene calls are TRBV6-1 and TRBJ1-4, with D perhaps matching TRBD1 (5 bases). The CDR3 is made up of 14 amino acids. Germline V gene lookup returns CDR1 MNHNS and CDR2 SASEGT. The CDR3 loop is CASSERGLGDPLLF. Here the CDR3 DNA reads TGTGCCAGCAGTGAACGAGGGTTGGGGGACCCCCTACTTTTT.

The chain recombines TRBV27 with TRBJ1-5, with D unresolved. CDR3 length: 14 amino acids. With 6 bases removed from V and 2 bases from J, the gap between germline ends came to 11 bases. From germline, CDR1 is MNHEY and CDR2 SMNVEV (reference sequence). The CDR3 loop is CASRGGPRNQPQHF. The DNA for the CDR3 is TGTGCCAGCAGGGGTGGGCCGCGCAATCAGCCCCAGCATTTT.

The chain recombines TRBV30 with TRBJ2-3; a weak D match, TRBD1 (7 bases). Trimming cost V 1 base and J 2 bases, with 13 bases left between them. The CDR3 extends over 15 amino acids. Germline CDR1 reads GTSNPN; CDR2 reads SVGIG (reference sequence). CDR3 residues: CAWSARGAITDTQYF. CDR3 nucleotides: TGTGCCTGGAGTGCCAGGGGGGCAATCACAGATACGCAGTATTTT. The entire variable domain, with the rest obtained from reference TRBV30 and TRBJ2-3, is as follows: SQTIHQWPATLVQPVGSPLSLECTVEGTSNPNLYWYRQAAGRGLQLLFYSVGIGQISSEVPQNLSASRPQDRQFILSSKKLLLSDSGFYLCAWSARGAITDTQYFGPGTRLTVL.